This T cell receptor beta chain was captured by sequencing in a study of T cells in Graves' hyperthyroidism and ophthalmopathy. The V gene's germline CDR1 is DFQATT and CDR2 SNEGSKA (reference sequence). The V end lost 6 bases, the J end lost 3 bases, and 21 bases lay between the germline ends. This CDR3 is built from 15 residues. It was RNA transcripts that yielded the amplified TCR beta CDR3 regions. During a first-round RT-PCR of the TCR CDR3, the HTBI primer set was used. MiXCR was run by TCRdb on the multiplex PCR reads, yielding one entry per CDR3 protein. This table has about 290,000 distinct CDR3 sequences, over 12% appearing once. Study-wide findings and caveats: A 13 V-J signature model discriminated ophthalmopathy versus stable hyperthyroidism. Most clonotypes expanded in thyroid above 0.001 were likewise present in blood.

Details on this clonotype: The antigen remains unidentified.

The clonotype comes from a woman aged 50 to 60 with Graves' hyperthyroidism that later progressed to Graves' ophthalmopathy. The chain has TRBV20-1 and TRBJ2-7; D may match TRBD1 or TRBD2 (5 bases each). Sequencing was carried out using blood. CDR3: CSAPHPGRTFYEQYF. The CDR3, as DNA: TGCAGTGCCCCACACCCGGGACGGACGTTCTACGAGCAGTACTTC.